These 4 T cell receptor beta chains came from one sample sequenced in a study of response to subunit inactivated influenza vaccine. Each CDR3 protein is one row after TCRdb ran MiXCR on the RT-PCR reads. The sample consists of more than 400,000 distinct CDR3 sequences, around 7.7% of them appearing once. The material sequenced was PBMCs from blood, taken less than 30 months after vaccination. These receptor sequences come from a man between 50 and 70 years old who received an inactivated influenza vaccine.

This clonotype occurred many times. V and J are TRBV20-1 and TRBJ2-2, with D possibly being TRBD2 (5 bases). Germline CDR1 DFQATT, CDR2 SNEGSKA (reference sequence). V was shortened by 3 bases and J by 0 bases, with 8 bases between the two germline ends. The CDR3 spans 14 residues. The CDR3 protein is CSARDFSNTGELFF. The CDR3 nucleotides read TGCAGTGCTAGGGACTTTTCGAACACCGGGGAGCTGTTTTTT.

The chain couples TRBV20-1 to TRBJ2-6, with no clear D. The CDR3 is made up of 13 amino acids. V was cut by 5 bases and J by 1 base, with 6 bases left in between. Germline V lookup: CDR1 DFQATT, CDR2 SNEGSKA (reference sequence). CDR3: CSALDSGANVLTF. The CDR3 bases are TGCAGTGCTCTCGATTCTGGGGCCAACGTCCTGACTTTC.

The chain joins TRBV29-1 to TRBJ1-5; D remains ambiguous. CDR3 size: 13 residues. V was clipped by 6 bases and J by 0 bases, with 9 bases between them. Germline loops: CDR1 SQVTM, CDR2 ANQGSEA. The CDR3 DNA reads as TGCAGCGTCAAAGAAAATAGCAATCAGCCCCAGCATTTT. Its protein is CSVKENSNQPQHF.

This chain links TRBV7-9 with TRBJ2-2; 7 bases are shared with TRBD1. After removal of 6 bases from V and 5 bases from J, the junction contained 3 bases not matched to a gene. The germline V gene encodes CDR1 SEHNR and CDR2 FQNEAQ (reference sequence). CDR3 length equals 13 residues. The DNA of the CDR3 is TGTGCCAGCAGGTCGGGACAGACCGGGGAGCTGTTTTTT. It specifies CASRSGQTGELFF. The variable domain in full, completed from reference TRBV7-9 and TRBJ2-2, reads DTGVSQNPRHKITKRGQNVTFRCDPISEHNRLYWYRQTLGQGPEFLTYFQNEAQLEKSRLLSDRFSAERPKGSFSTLEIQRTEQGDSAMYLCASRSGQTGELFFGEGSRLTVL.